This T cell receptor (beta chain) was sequenced during a study of T-cell memory formation after mild COVID-19. TCRdb reanalysed the 5' RACE reads using MiXCR and keeps one entry per CDR3 protein. Of around 410,000 distinct CDR3 sequences in the sample, about 25% were seen once. This clonotype was found a few times. The material sequenced was PBMCs or a T cell subset sorted from them (not recorded which). The origin of this receptor is an adult woman who had mild COVID-19 (a few samples of this study predate the infection). Cell type and time point are not known.

CDR3 bases: TGCGCCAGCAGCTTTGGGACTAGTAGTGGCACAGATACGCAGTATTTT. Translation: CASSFGTSSGTDTQYF. J is TRBJ2-3 and V is TRBV5-1; TRBD2 matches 8 bases. The germline CDR1 and CDR2 sequences are SGHRS and YFSETQ. V trimming: 2 bases; J trimming: 1 base; junction bases outside the gene matches: 6. The CDR3 sequence is 16 residues long.